These 20 T cell receptor beta chains share one sample of origin, sequenced in a study of cytomegalovirus exposure and HLA in healthy donors. PCR involved 60 Vbeta and 13 Jbeta primers. Generated by immunoSEQ multiplex PCR, the TCRdb table keeps only in-frame clones and is missing some. The sample consists of 150,000 to 250,000 clones, roughly four fifths of them appearing once. The specimen sequenced was PBMCs. The receptors here all came from a young man in good health and CMV-seronegative.

The sample holds one count of this clone. The chain uses TRBV9 and TRBJ2-7; 10 bases fit TRBD1. Trimming took 2 bases from V and 6 from J; bases not matched to a gene: 5. This CDR3 contains 14 residues. CDR1 and CDR2 from the germline V gene are SGDLS and YYNGEE. Written as DNA, the CDR3 is TGTGCCAGCAGCGTCGGGACAGGGGTTGGCGAGCAGTACTTC. Its translation is CASSVGTGVGEQYF. The whole variable domain, remainder taken from reference TRBV9 and TRBJ2-7, is DSGVTQTPKHLITATGQRVTLRCSPRSGDLSVYWYQQSLDQGLQFLIQYYNGEERAKGNILERFSAQQFPDLHSELNLSSLELGDSALYFCASSVGTGVGEQYFGPGTRLTVT.

This chain links TRBV5-1 with TRBJ1-5; 9 nucleotides align to TRBD1. Germline loops: CDR1 SGHRS, CDR2 YFSETQ. The V gene end was trimmed by 2 bases and the J gene end by 4 bases; junction bases not matched to a gene: 10. The CDR3 is 17 amino acids. For the CDR3, the DNA is TGCGCCAGCAGCTTCGGTGACAGGGGGAGTATTAATCAGCCCCAGCATTTT. Protein sequence: CASSFGDRGSINQPQHF.

The genes are TRBV7-3 and TRBJ2-2; 9 bases line up with TRBD2. There are 16 residues in the CDR3. V gave up 3 bases and J gave up 1 base; unmatched junction bases: 3. The germline V gene has CDR1 SGHTA and CDR2 FQGTGA. The DNA of the CDR3 is TGTGCCAGCAGCTTTAGCGGGAGTGAGAACACCGGGGAGCTGTTTTTT. The encoded protein is CASSFSGSENTGELFF.

The chain recombines TRBV28 with TRBJ1-2; the D gene is possibly TRBD1 (5 bases). Germline V gives CDR1 MDHEN, CDR2 SYDVKM. The CDR3 has 14 residues. V lost 2 bases to trimming and J lost 5 bases, with 12 bases between them. The CDR3 nucleotides read TGTGCCAGCAGTTTAACCGACGGGGGTTATGGCTACACCTTC. Amino acid sequence: CASSLTDGGYGYTF.

This chain uses TRBV27 with TRBJ2-5; possible D gene TRBD1, 5 bases. Near its end, the DNA agrees better with TRBJ2-7, so the J call may be wrong. Germline V gives CDR1 MNHEY, CDR2 SMNVEV (reference sequence). The CDR3 length is 14 residues. CDR3 bases: TGTGCCAGCAGTCCGGACGACAGTTACTACGAGCAGTACTTC. Translating it yields CASSPDDSYYEQYF.

The chain uses TRBV7-9 and TRBJ1-1, with D possibly TRBD1 on 6 matching bases. The CDR3 consists of 14 residues. Between the trimmed V and J ends, which lost 2 bases and 1 base, there was a span of 8 bases. Germline values: CDR1 SEHNR, CDR2 FQNEAQ (reference sequence). CDR3 DNA: TGTGCCAGCAGCTTAACGACAGGGAACACTGAAGCTTTCTTT. Its translation: CASSLTTGNTEAFF.

V is TRBV6-1 and J is TRBJ2-2; no clear D. Germline values: CDR1 MNHNS, CDR2 SASEGT. This CDR3 contains 15 residues. V lost 4 bases and J 1 base, leaving 10 bases between the germline ends. The CDR3 DNA follows: TGTGCCAGCAGTGCACGGCGGTTGAACACCGGGGAGCTGTTTTTT. Protein: CASSARRLNTGELFF.

This chain uses TRBV30 with TRBJ1-2; D possibly corresponds to TRBD1 (6 bases). CDR3 size: 12 residues. Germline CDR1 GTSNPN, CDR2 SVGIG (reference sequence). Trimming cost V 1 base and J 7 bases, with 10 bases left between them. Here the CDR3 DNA reads TGTGCCTGGAGTGGACAGGCCGGTGGCTACACCTTC. It is translated as CAWSGQAGGYTF.

The CDR3 here is CASSFGGDGYTF. The CDR3 DNA reads as TGTGCCAGCAGTTTTGGAGGAGATGGCTACACCTTC. V is TRBV6-6 and J is TRBJ1-2; D not resolved. The CDR3 consists of 12 residues. V gave up 4 bases and J gave up 6 bases, with 9 bases separating them. Germline CDR1 reads MNHNY; CDR2 reads SVGAGI (reference sequence).

This clone occurred a few times. This chain joins TRBV19 and TRBJ1-5; 11 bases are shared with TRBD1. The V and J ends lost 5 bases and 1 base, in that order; junction bases with no gene match: 7. The CDR3 covers 17 residues. In germline, CDR1 is LNHDA, CDR2 SQIVND (reference sequence). The CDR3 loop reads CASSPGQGAYSNQPQHF. As DNA, the CDR3 is TGTGCCAGTAGTCCTGGACAGGGGGCGTACAGCAATCAGCCCCAGCATTTT.

The chain combines TRBV11-3 with TRBJ2-1, with D perhaps TRBD1 (6 bases). The CDR3 spans 13 residues. The germline V gene has CDR1 SGHNT and CDR2 YENEEA. V lost 8 bases to trimming and J lost 7 bases, with 15 bases between them. This CDR3 is CASGRDIWNEQFF. Written as DNA, the CDR3 is TGTGCCAGCGGCCGGGACATTTGGAATGAGCAGTTCTTC.

V is TRBV7-9 and J is TRBJ2-2; 8 bases fit TRBD2. The germline V gene has CDR1 SEHNR and CDR2 FQNEAQ (reference sequence). Trimming at V came to 3 bases and at J to 7 bases, leaving 13 bases not matched to a gene. The CDR3 has 17 amino acids. CDR3 sequence reads: CASSFASGSTSGGELFF. The DNA of the CDR3 is TGTGCCAGCAGCTTTGCCAGCGGGAGCACCTCGGGCGGGGAGCTGTTTTTT.

The genes are TRBV27 and TRBJ1-1, with D hard to call. Trimming pared 2 bases from V and 0 bases from J, leaving 13 bases between. The CDR3 is made up of 16 amino acids. Germline lookup yields CDR1 MNHEY and CDR2 SMNVEV (reference sequence). CDR3 sequence (DNA): TGTGCCAGCAGTTTACGAGGGCGGGCTATGAACACTGAAGCTTTCTTT. Translated, it gives CASSLRGRAMNTEAFF.

This sequence joins TRBV7-3 and TRBJ2-1; 10 bases map to TRBD2. V gave up 5 bases and J gave up 2 bases; unmatched junction bases: 6. From germline, CDR1 is SGHTA and CDR2 FQGTGA. CDR3 length: 16 residues. CDR3 sequence reads: CASSQPGLAAYNEQFF. CDR3 coding DNA: TGTGCCAGCAGCCAACCTGGACTAGCGGCCTACAATGAGCAGTTCTTC. The full variable domain, its missing parts supplied by reference TRBV7-3 and TRBJ2-1, is GAGVSQTPSNKVTEKGKYVELRCDPISGHTALYWYRQSLGQGPEFLIYFQGTGAADDSGLPNDRFFAVRPEGSVSTLKIQRTERGDSAVYLCASSQPGLAAYNEQFFGPGTRLTVL.

This clone was counted ten times or more. This chain joins TRBV10-2 and TRBJ2-7; 10 nucleotides match TRBD1. The CDR3 covers 14 residues. Germline values: CDR1 WSHSY, CDR2 SAAADI. The V and J ends lost 4 bases and 4 bases, in that order; junction bases with no gene match: 4. CDR3 in DNA: TGCGCCAGCAGTGTAGACAGGGGGCGATACGAGCAGTACTTC. This translates into CASSVDRGRYEQYF.

This sequence joins TRBV5-1 and TRBJ2-7, with 7 bases that match TRBD1. This CDR3 is built from 14 residues. Germline V CDR1 and CDR2: SGHRS, YFSETQ. The J segment lost 6 bases and the V segment lost 5 bases, leaving 11 bases of the junction unmatched. CDR3 sequence reads: CASRLGQAVGEQYF. For the CDR3, the DNA is TGCGCCAGCAGACTCGGACAGGCCGTCGGCGAGCAGTACTTC.

The J gene is TRBJ1-5, the V gene TRBV27; TRBD1 aligns across 7 bases. Germline trimming cut 1 base from V and 6 bases from J; bases unmatched to any gene: 12. CDR3 length: 17 residues. CDR1 is MNHEY and CDR2 is SMNVEV in the germline V gene (reference sequence). This CDR3 reads CASSLFSQQGIIQPQHF. The CDR3 bases are TGTGCCAGCAGTTTATTTAGCCAACAGGGGATTATTCAGCCCCAGCATTTT.

This rearrangement joins TRBV5-4 to TRBJ2-7; TRBD1 matches 7 bases. Germline V gene lookup returns CDR1 SGHNT and CDR2 YYREEE (reference sequence). The V and J ends lost 2 bases and 3 bases, in that order; junction bases with no gene match: 2. The CDR3 totals 13 residues. The CDR3 DNA reads TGTGCCAGCAGCTTTACAGGGGACTACGAGCAGTACTTC. The encoded protein is CASSFTGDYEQYF.

The chain is built from TRBV7-9 and TRBJ2-7, with D tentatively TRBD2 (6 bases). CDR3 length: 14 amino acids. CDR1 SEHNR and CDR2 FQNEAQ come from the germline V gene (reference sequence). The ends were cut back, 3 bases at V and 0 bases at J, with 9 bases in the middle. The CDR3 sequence: CASSLAGSSYEQYF. DNA for the CDR3: TGTGCCAGCAGCTTGGCGGGGAGCTCCTACGAGCAGTACTTC.

The chain uses TRBV7-9 and TRBJ2-1, with TRBD2 identical over 7 bases. This CDR3 has 16 amino acids. Germline lookup yields CDR1 SEHNR and CDR2 FQNEAQ (reference sequence). J was trimmed by 4 bases and V by 1 base; bases with no gene match: 7. The CDR3 DNA follows: TGTGCCAGCAGCTTAGTGGTAGGGCGGGGGTACAATGAGCAGTTCTTC. It translates to CASSLVVGRGYNEQFF.